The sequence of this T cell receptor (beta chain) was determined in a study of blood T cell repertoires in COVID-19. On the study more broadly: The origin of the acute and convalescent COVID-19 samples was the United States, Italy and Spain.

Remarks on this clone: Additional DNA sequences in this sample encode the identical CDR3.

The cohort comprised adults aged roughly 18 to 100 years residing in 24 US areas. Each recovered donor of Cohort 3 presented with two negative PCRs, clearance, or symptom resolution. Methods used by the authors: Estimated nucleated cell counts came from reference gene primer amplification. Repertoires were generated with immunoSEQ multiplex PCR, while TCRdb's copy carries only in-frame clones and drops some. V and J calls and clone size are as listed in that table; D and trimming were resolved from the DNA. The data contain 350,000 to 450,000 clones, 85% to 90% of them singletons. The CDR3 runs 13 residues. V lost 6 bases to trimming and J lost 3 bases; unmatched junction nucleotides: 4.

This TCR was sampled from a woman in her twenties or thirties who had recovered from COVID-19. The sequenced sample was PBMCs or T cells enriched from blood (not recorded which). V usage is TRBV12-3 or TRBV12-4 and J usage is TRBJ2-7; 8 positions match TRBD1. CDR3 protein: CASSPGQGYEQYF. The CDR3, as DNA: TGTGCCAGCAGCCCCGGACAGGGCTACGAGCAGTACTTC.